These T cell receptor beta chains were read from a single sample in a study of CD4 T cells in relation to SARS-CoV-2 and coronaviruses. The table came from immunoSEQ multiplex PCR; TCRdb's copy has only in-frame clones and leaves some out. Of under 50,000 clones listed, roughly 90% are singletons. The specimen sequenced was memory CD4+ T cells from PBMCs. The receptor source for this set is an adult with COVID-19. The CDR3 runs from the conserved cysteine through the conserved F or W.

cdr3_length: 16; v_call: TRBV6-1; cdr3_aa: CASSDPAGRNTGELFF
cdr3_length: 14; v_call: TRBV11-3; cdr3_aa: CASRAGGWNTEAFF
cdr3_length: 16; v_call: TRBV5-4; cdr3_aa: CASSLGGRTVQETQYF
cdr3_length: 14; v_call: TRBV5-8; cdr3_aa: CASSRLGGANVLTF
cdr3_length: 15; v_call: TRBV11-2; cdr3_aa: CASSLGSGGSYGYTF
cdr3_length: 16; v_call: TRBV5-6; cdr3_aa: CASSLATFQGGTEAFF
cdr3_length: 15; v_call: TRBV5-4; cdr3_aa: CASSLDSGTRTEAFF
cdr3_length: 11; v_call: TRBV18; cdr3_aa: CASSPGYEQYF
cdr3_length: 11; v_call: TRBV6-5; cdr3_aa: CASSYRDEQFF
cdr3_length: 15; v_call: TRBV6-5; cdr3_aa: CASTLGGGRWNKQYF
cdr3_length: 15; v_call: TRBV7-9; cdr3_aa: CASSPSGTSTDTQYF
cdr3_length: 13; v_call: TRBV6-5; cdr3_aa: CASSPITSRKQFF
cdr3_length: 14; v_call: TRBV5-1; cdr3_aa: CASSPSQGQQTQYF
cdr3_length: 13; v_call: TRBV27; cdr3_aa: CASSRANTGELFF
cdr3_length: 15; v_call: TRBV28; cdr3_aa: CASSSPGGWGYGYTF
cdr3_length: 13; v_call: TRBV6-5; cdr3_aa: CASIVSGANVLTF
cdr3_length: 14; v_call: TRBV11-2; cdr3_aa: CASTLTGLPYEQYF
cdr3_length: 15; v_call: TRBV7-9; cdr3_aa: CASSSAQAGRSPLHF
cdr3_length: 16; v_call: TRBV7-6; cdr3_aa: CASSLASGGASDTQYF
cdr3_length: 13; v_call: TRBV11-2; cdr3_aa: CASSSNGGKRYTF
cdr3_length: 15; v_call: TRBV2; cdr3_aa: CASRAGTANTGELFF
cdr3_length: 13; v_call: TRBV5-6; cdr3_aa: CASSLAVVYEQYF
cdr3_length: 15; v_call: TRBV2; cdr3_aa: CASSAQGVDSETQYF
cdr3_length: 19; v_call: TRBV6-2/TRBV6-3; cdr3_aa: CASSPDRSGGAEGIDTQYF
cdr3_length: 13; v_call: TRBV11-2; cdr3_aa: CASGFWASEKLFF
cdr3_length: 12; v_call: TRBV18; cdr3_aa: CASSPMQGEVFF
cdr3_length: 11; v_call: TRBV7-2; cdr3_aa: CAGRVGYGYTF
cdr3_length: 13; v_call: TRBV19; cdr3_aa: CASFRDNSYEQYF
cdr3_length: 13; v_call: TRBV25-1; cdr3_aa: CASSDRQWNGYTF
cdr3_length: 13; v_call: TRBV5-1; cdr3_aa: CASSGDSGYEQYF
cdr3_length: 11; v_call: TRBV30; cdr3_aa: CAWSRAGGAFF
cdr3_length: 15; v_call: TRBV19; cdr3_aa: CASSMIRGSEKGYTF
cdr3_length: 15; v_call: TRBV6-1; cdr3_aa: CASSETRNRADTQYF
cdr3_length: 17; v_call: TRBV9; cdr3_aa: CASSPSQGARTNYGYTF
cdr3_length: 13; v_call: TRBV14; cdr3_aa: CASKRLGNTEAFF
cdr3_length: 15; v_call: TRBV19; cdr3_aa: CASSIEGTGNYEQYF
cdr3_length: 13; v_call: TRBV6-5; cdr3_aa: CASNTGADSGYTF
cdr3_length: 15; v_call: TRBV18; cdr3_aa: CASSPRLANYNEQFF
cdr3_length: 16; v_call: TRBV6-5; cdr3_aa: CASSYSTTGIQGEQYF
cdr3_length: 19; v_call: TRBV7-2; cdr3_aa: CASSPGLAGGGGLIGAQYF
cdr3_length: 16; v_call: TRBV7-3; cdr3_aa: CASSSTGDLFQETQYF
cdr3_length: 17; v_call: TRBV29-1; cdr3_aa: CSVEDAPGGAGGNTIYF
cdr3_length: 15; v_call: TRBV5-6; cdr3_aa: CASSLGDRATDTQYF
cdr3_length: 12; v_call: TRBV6-5; cdr3_aa: CATGQGYEKLFF
cdr3_length: 17; v_call: TRBV19; cdr3_aa: CASSIAGGGRNADTQYF
cdr3_length: 13; v_call: TRBV11-2; cdr3_aa: CASSRTEGYGYTF
cdr3_length: 14; v_call: TRBV7-2; cdr3_aa: CASSPGRLPPNQYF
cdr3_length: 12; v_call: TRBV29-1; cdr3_aa: CSVAPGADTQYF
cdr3_length: 14; v_call: TRBV5-5; cdr3_aa: CASSLESGNQPQHF
cdr3_length: 16; v_call: TRBV5-5; cdr3_aa: CASSLEGQYSNQPQHF
cdr3_length: 12; v_call: TRBV6-5; cdr3_aa: CASSSSGQTQYF
cdr3_length: 14; v_call: TRBV7-2; cdr3_aa: CASSLDRGYQPQHF